The 15 T cell receptor beta chains in this list originate from one sample, sequenced in a study of memory CD4+ T cells and cytomegalovirus serostatus. TCRdb's table, derived via immunoSEQ multiplex PCR, lists solely in-frame clones and lacks some. The repertoire consists of 64,000 or so clones, with over 60% occurring once and the leading ten covering roughly 1%. Single viable CD3+CD4+CD8-CD45RO+ cells were sorted as the memory CD4+ T cells. Sequences were obtained from memory CD4+ T cells from blood. These TCRs come from an adult in good health and CMV-seronegative.

V usage is TRBV18 and J usage is TRBJ1-2; maybe TRBD1 (6 bases). Germline loops: CDR1 KGHSH, CDR2 LQKENI. V was trimmed by 3 bases and J by 6 bases, leaving 11 bases between them. The CDR3 has 13 amino acids. CDR3 sequence: CASSPRPGDGYTF. The DNA for the CDR3 is TGTGCCAGCTCACCGAGGCCAGGGGATGGCTACACCTTC. The full variable domain, its missing parts supplied by reference TRBV18 and TRBJ1-2, is NAGVMQNPRHLVRRRGQEARLRCSPMKGHSHVYWYRQLPEEGLKFMVYLQKENIIDESGMPKERFSAEFPKEGPSILRIQQVVRGDSAAYFCASSPRPGDGYTFGSGTRLTVV.

J is TRBJ1-5 and V is TRBV30, with unresolved D. Trimming stripped 5 bases from V and 3 bases from J, with 11 bases between. The CDR3 covers 13 residues. Germline lookup yields CDR1 GTSNPN and CDR2 SVGIG (reference sequence). The CDR3 loop reads CAWADRPNQPQHF. The DNA of the CDR3 is TGTGCCTGGGCCGACCGACCCAATCAGCCCCAGCATTTT.

This chain joins TRBV10-3 and TRBJ2-7, with a possible D match to TRBD2 (6 bases). Trimming removed 4 bases from V and 1 base from J, with 8 bases in between. CDR3 size: 13 residues. Germline values: CDR1 ENHRY, CDR2 SYGVKD. As DNA, the CDR3 is TGTGCCATCAGTGCACTAGCATCCTACGAGCAGTACTTC. This codes for CAISALASYEQYF.

The table lists this clone with a few counts. This chain uses TRBV27 with TRBJ1-2, with D uncertain. Trimming stripped 6 bases from V and 8 bases from J, with 16 bases between. This CDR3 contains 13 residues. Germline values: CDR1 MNHEY, CDR2 SMNVEV (reference sequence). In nucleotides, the CDR3 is TGTGCCAGCAGGAAAGTCTTGGGGTCCGGCTACACCTTC. It translates to CASRKVLGSGYTF.

The genes are TRBV4-1 and TRBJ2-4, with a tentative D call TRBD2 (7 bases). The CDR3 covers 14 residues. Deletions cut 3 bases from V and 8 bases from J, with 14 bases between. CDR1 is MGHRA, CDR2 YSYEKL, per germline. The CDR3 sequence: CASSQEGDYYIQYF. CDR3 coding DNA: TGCGCCAGCAGCCAGGAGGGGGACTACTACATTCAGTACTTC.

The V gene is TRBV4-2, the J gene TRBJ2-7, with TRBD2 matching 9 bases. The CDR3 loop spans 17 amino acids. Germline CDR1 reads LGHNA; CDR2 reads YNFKEQ. Trimming at V came to 1 base and at J to 7 bases, leaving 14 bases not matched to a gene. The CDR3 is CASSQARGGTSTREQYF. The CDR3 bases are TGTGCCAGCAGCCAAGCCCGAGGCGGGACTAGCACCAGAGAGCAGTACTTC.

The gene calls are TRBV18 and TRBJ1-1; D is uncertain. Trimming cost V 2 bases and J 2 bases, with 6 bases left between them. Looked up from germline, CDR1 is KGHSH and CDR2 is LQKENI. The CDR3 runs to 13 residues. The CDR3: CASSPGRNTEAFF. CDR3 sequence (DNA): TGTGCCAGCTCACCAGGCAGAAACACTGAAGCTTTCTTT. Supplemented by reference TRBV18 and TRBJ1-1, the full variable domain reads NAGVMQNPRHLVRRRGQEARLRCSPMKGHSHVYWYRQLPEEGLKFMVYLQKENIIDESGMPKERFSAEFPKEGPSILRIQQVVRGDSAAYFCASSPGRNTEAFFGQGTRLTVV.

The chain carries TRBV6-5 and TRBJ2-7, with D hard to call. Germline V lookup: CDR1 MNHEY, CDR2 SVGAGI. V was clipped by 11 bases and J by 5 bases, with 13 bases between them. CDR3 size: 11 residues. CDR3 protein: CAVGMGNEQYF. Written as DNA, the CDR3 is TGTGCCGTAGGAATGGGGAACGAGCAGTACTTC.

This chain connects TRBV6-5 to TRBJ2-7; D remains unclear. The CDR3 has 13 amino acids. Per the germline V gene, CDR1 is MNHEY and CDR2 is SVGAGI. The germline V and J ends were trimmed by 7 bases and 6 bases, with 16 bases remaining between them. This CDR3 is CASKEITFGEQYF. The CDR3 DNA reads TGTGCCAGCAAGGAGATAACCTTCGGCGAGCAGTACTTC.

The chain carries TRBV10-3 and TRBJ1-1; 7 positions match TRBD1. V was pared by 0 bases and J by 1 base, with 2 bases of the junction left unmatched. CDR3 length: 15 residues. The germline V gene has CDR1 ENHRY and CDR2 SYGVKD. CDR3 residues: CAISESGQANTEAFF. CDR3 nucleotide sequence: TGTGCCATCAGTGAGTCTGGACAGGCGAACACTGAAGCTTTCTTT.

This clone was observed a handful of times. The rearrangement links TRBV4-3 to TRBJ2-1; D may be TRBD1 (6 bases). This CDR3 is 16 amino acids long. Germline loops: CDR1 LGHNA, CDR2 YSLEER. The ends were cut back, 0 bases at V and 4 bases at J, with 13 bases in the middle. DNA for the CDR3: TGCGCCAGCAGCCAAGAGTTAATGGGACATTACAATGAGCAGTTCTTC. Its protein product is CASSQELMGHYNEQFF.

This clone was found a few times. The chain employs TRBV5-1 and TRBJ2-1, with 7 bases aligning to TRBD1. Trimming removed 0 bases from V and 7 bases from J; junction bases left unmatched: 7. This CDR3 contains 15 residues. Germline CDR1 is SGHRS and CDR2 is YFSETQ. The CDR3: CASSLATGNLNEQFF. The CDR3 DNA sequence: TGCGCCAGCAGCTTGGCGACAGGGAATCTGAATGAGCAGTTCTTC.

The CDR3 bases are TGTGCCAGTAGTATAGCCGCAGGGGCAATGGATAACTATGGCTACACCTTC. Protein: CASSIAAGAMDNYGYTF. The V gene is TRBV19, the J gene TRBJ1-2; TRBD1 might be the D (6 bases). This CDR3 has 17 residues. CDR1 is LNHDA, CDR2 SQIVND, per germline (reference sequence). The V gene lost 1 base and the J gene lost 1 base, with 16 bases spanning the gap.

This clone showed up just once. The chain has TRBV10-3 and TRBJ2-3; the D gene is possibly TRBD1 (6 bases). In germline, CDR1 is ENHRY, CDR2 SYGVKD. CDR3 size: 14 residues. Between the trimmed V and J ends, which lost 4 bases and 3 bases, there was a span of 11 bases. The CDR3 sequence: CAISVKGDTDTQYF. The CDR3 region has the DNA TGTGCCATCAGTGTAAAGGGGGATACAGATACGCAGTATTTT.

The rearrangement joins TRBV29-1 to TRBJ1-1, with D maybe TRBD1 (5 bases). This CDR3 contains 15 residues. CDR1 and CDR2 from the germline V gene are SQVTM and ANQGSEA. V was trimmed by 2 bases and J by 1 base, leaving 14 bases between them. The CDR3 region has the DNA TGCAGCGTTGAAAGGGACTCCTACCGGAACACTGAAGCTTTCTTT. As protein: CSVERDSYRNTEAFF.